In its sample, the clone carrying this TCR beta chain was seen a few times. The PCR had 60 Vbeta and 13 Jbeta primers. Profiled with immunoSEQ multiplex PCR; TCRdb holds only in-frame clones, not every one. The table includes about 140,000 clones, around 80% detected once. The data were taken from a study of cytomegalovirus exposure and HLA in healthy donors. The CDR3 contains 15 residues. The germline V gene encodes CDR1 SNHLY and CDR2 FYNNEI. Trimming removed 0 bases at V and 1 base at J, with 9 bases between. The sample was PBMCs. The sequence came from a man younger than 35 in good health and CMV-seropositive. The chain employs TRBV2 and TRBJ1-1; tentatively, D is TRBD1 (6 bases). CDR3 sequence: CASSEAVGGNTEAFF. CDR3 nucleotides: TGTGCCAGCAGTGAAGCGGTAGGGGGGAACACTGAAGCTTTCTTT.